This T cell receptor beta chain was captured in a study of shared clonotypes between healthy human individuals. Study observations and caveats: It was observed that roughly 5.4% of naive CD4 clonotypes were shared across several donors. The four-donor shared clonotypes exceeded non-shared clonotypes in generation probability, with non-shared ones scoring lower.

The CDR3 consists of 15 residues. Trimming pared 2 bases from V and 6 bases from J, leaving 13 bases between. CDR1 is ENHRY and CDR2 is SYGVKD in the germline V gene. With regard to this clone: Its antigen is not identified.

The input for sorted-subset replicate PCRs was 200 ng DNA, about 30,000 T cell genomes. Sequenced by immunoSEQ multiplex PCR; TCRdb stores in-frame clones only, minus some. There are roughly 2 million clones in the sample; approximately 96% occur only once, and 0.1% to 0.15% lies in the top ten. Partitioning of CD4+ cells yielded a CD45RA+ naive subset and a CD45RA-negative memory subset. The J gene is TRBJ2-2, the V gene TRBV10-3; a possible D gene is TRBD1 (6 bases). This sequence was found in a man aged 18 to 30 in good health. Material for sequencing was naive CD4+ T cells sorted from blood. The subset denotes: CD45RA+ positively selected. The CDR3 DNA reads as TGTGCCATCAGTGAGCTGCAGGGGTTGTCCGGGGAGCTGTTTTTT. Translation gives CAISELQGLSGELFF.